These 24 T cell receptor beta chains came from one sample sequenced in a study of blood T cell repertoires in COVID-19. The data were produced by immunoSEQ multiplex PCR, yet TCRdb's version contains in-frame clones alone and is incomplete. The sample includes about 140,000 clones, roughly 80% of them seen just once. The sequencing sample was made of PBMCs or T cells enriched from blood (not recorded which). Every receptor here comes from a man between 40 and 49 years old with acute COVID-19.

On this clone itself: The same CDR3 also results from other DNA sequences found in this sample. V is TRBV3-1 (or the pseudogene TRBV3-2) and J is TRBJ2-3, with D unresolved. This CDR3 has 15 residues. Trimming cost V 0 bases and J 1 base, with 8 bases left between them. The germline CDR1 and CDR2 sequences are LGHDT and YNNKEL (reference sequence). CDR3 nucleotide sequence: TGTGCCAGCAGCCAAGACGTGAGTGGCACAGATACGCAGTATTTT. This codes for CASSQDVSGTDTQYF.

This chain uses TRBV20-1 with TRBJ1-4; D is unclear. Per germline, CDR1 DFQATT and CDR2 SNEGSKA (reference sequence). This CDR3 spans 13 amino acids. Trimming pared 3 bases from V and 4 bases from J, leaving 9 bases between. For the CDR3, the DNA is TGCAGTGCTAGTAACAGTTATAATGAAAAACTGTTTTTT. This sequence encodes CSASNSYNEKLFF.

The chain combines TRBV28 with TRBJ1-2; 9 bases are a match to TRBD1. Germline-derived CDR1 and CDR2 are MDHEN and SYDVKM. The CDR3 totals 17 residues. V lost 5 bases, J lost 8 bases, and 18 bases stayed unmatched. In DNA form, the CDR3 reads TGTGCCAGCAGTACCCACCCGGGACAGGGATCAGTTCAGGGCTACACCTTC. This sequence encodes CASSTHPGQGSVQGYTF.

This clone has more than one count but fewer than ten. This chain connects TRBV4-3 to TRBJ2-7; D may be TRBD1 (5 bases). Germline CDR1 reads LGHNA; CDR2 reads YSLEER. The CDR3 length is 16 residues. Trimming shortened V by 0 bases and J by 3 bases, and 15 bases separated the two germline ends. For the CDR3, the DNA is TGCGCCAGCAGCCAAGATTATAGGGGTGTTGACTACGAGCAGTACTTC. Its protein is CASSQDYRGVDYEQYF.

V gene TRBV5-6 combines with J gene TRBJ1-2, with D unresolved. Germline lookup yields CDR1 SGHDT and CDR2 YYEEEE. The CDR3 is 13 residues long. The V end was cut by 4 bases, the J end by 0 bases, with 7 bases between. The CDR3 DNA reads as TGTGCCAGCAGCCTGAGTGCTAACTATGGCTACACCTTC. Its protein product is CASSLSANYGYTF.

This chain links TRBV25-1 with TRBJ1-1, with D possibly matching TRBD1 (5 bases). This CDR3 is 17 amino acids long. Germline CDR1 reads MGHDK; CDR2 reads SYGVNS. V gave up 1 base and J gave up 5 bases, with 20 bases separating them. Here the CDR3 DNA reads TGTGCCAGCAGTGAATTGGAAGGGGAAGGGAAGGGAACTGAAGCTTTCTTT. Its protein is CASSELEGEGKGTEAFF.

The V gene is TRBV11-2, the J gene TRBJ1-5; weak D call: TRBD1 (5 bases). The germline CDR1 and CDR2 sequences are SGHAT and FQNNGV. V was trimmed by 3 bases and J by 6 bases, leaving 9 bases between them. This CDR3 contains 13 residues. Written as DNA, the CDR3 is TGTGCCAGCAGCTTGTCGGGGGGTCAGCCCCAGCATTTT. It specifies CASSLSGGQPQHF.

This chain joins TRBV6-2 or TRBV6-3 and TRBJ2-5, with D hard to call. The CDR3 runs 15 residues. Trimming pared 6 bases from V and 2 bases from J, leaving 16 bases between. CDR1 is MNHEY, CDR2 SVGEGT, per germline. CDR3 amino acids: CASSWSYPKQETQYF. CDR3 nucleotides: TGTGCCAGCAGCTGGAGCTACCCCAAACAAGAGACCCAGTACTTC.

The chain uses TRBV19 and TRBJ2-1; D might be TRBD2 (6 bases). The CDR3 runs 17 residues. V lost 7 bases and J lost 0, with 19 bases in between. Germline V lookup: CDR1 LNHDA, CDR2 SQIVND (reference sequence). The CDR3 region has the DNA TGTGCCAGTAAATCAGGACCGGGACTGAGCTCCTACAATGAGCAGTTCTTC. Amino acids: CASKSGPGLSSYNEQFF.

This clone was counted a single time. This rearrangement joins TRBV11-2 to TRBJ2-3; D not resolved. Germline V gives CDR1 SGHAT, CDR2 FQNNGV. This CDR3 is built from 13 residues. V was cut by 7 bases and J by 2 bases, with 10 bases left in between. The CDR3 region is CASTTPDTDTQYF. Here the CDR3 DNA reads TGTGCCAGCACCACGCCAGACACAGATACGCAGTATTTT.

This chain connects TRBV6-2 or TRBV6-3 to TRBJ2-1, with 11 bases that match TRBD2. CDR1 is MNHEY and CDR2 is SVGEGT in the germline V gene. The CDR3 has 19 amino acids. J was trimmed by 2 bases and V by 2 bases; bases with no gene match: 11. CDR3 loop: CASSYPLETSGVTYNEQFF. CDR3 nucleotides: TGTGCCAGCAGTTACCCACTAGAGACTAGCGGGGTTACCTACAATGAGCAGTTCTTC.

V gene TRBV6-5 combines with J gene TRBJ2-7; 9 bases fit TRBD2. The CDR3 is made up of 14 amino acids. Unmatched junction bases numbered 8, after V lost 5 bases and J lost 6 bases. Germline V gene sequence: CDR1 MNHEY, CDR2 SVGAGI. CDR3 DNA: TGTGCCAGCAGTCCCGGGACTAGCAAATTCGAGCAGTACTTC. Residues: CASSPGTSKFEQYF.

In its sample, this clone was seen once. The chain carries TRBV9 and TRBJ1-6; tentative D call: TRBD1 (6 bases). The CDR3 sequence is 17 residues long. The ends were cut back, 0 bases at V and 4 bases at J, with 14 bases in the middle. CDR1 and CDR2 from the germline V gene are SGDLS and YYNGEE. CDR3 in DNA: TGTGCCAGCAGCGTAGATTCAGGGGCAGCGTATAATTCACCCCTCCACTTT. Translated: CASSVDSGAAYNSPLHF.

This clone was observed a single time. CDR3 DNA sequence: TGTGCCAGCAGCTTACCCAAGGGGACTAGCGGGATCTACGAGCAGTACTTC. Translation gives CASSLPKGTSGIYEQYF. V usage is TRBV13 and J usage is TRBJ2-7; 13 positions match TRBD2. Unmatched junction bases numbered 7, after V lost 2 bases and J lost 3 bases. The CDR3 sequence is 17 residues long. Germline V gene sequence: CDR1 PRHDT, CDR2 FYEKMQ (reference sequence).

The genes are TRBV11-2 and TRBJ2-1; 10 bases fit TRBD2. With V trimmed by 0 bases and J by 0 bases, 8 bases remained unmatched. Germline values: CDR1 SGHAT, CDR2 FQNNGV. This CDR3 is built from 19 residues. The CDR3 reads CASSLDLTSGHSSYNEQFF. The CDR3, as DNA: TGTGCCAGCAGCTTAGATCTGACTAGCGGGCATAGCTCCTACAATGAGCAGTTCTTC.

This chain uses TRBV19 with TRBJ1-5; 10 nucleotides line up with TRBD1. Germline V gene lookup returns CDR1 LNHDA and CDR2 SQIVND (reference sequence). This CDR3 is built from 15 residues. V shed 9 bases, J shed 7 bases, and the junction held 12 bases outside the gene matches. CDR3 sequence reads: CASDRGQGMRQPQHF. The CDR3 DNA follows: TGTGCCAGCGACCGGGGACAGGGGATGAGGCAGCCCCAGCATTTT.

This clone showed up just once. The gene calls are TRBV4-2 and TRBJ2-3; D remains ambiguous. The CDR3 runs 14 residues. V lost 4 bases to trimming and J lost 0 bases, with 8 bases between them. The germline gives CDR1 LGHNA, CDR2 YNFKEQ. In nucleotides, the CDR3 is TGTGCCAGCAGCCCCCGAGTCAGCACAGATACGCAGTATTTT. It specifies CASSPRVSTDTQYF.

The chain carries TRBV11-2 and TRBJ2-7, with TRBD1 matching over 8 bases. With V trimmed by 2 bases and J by 0 bases, 12 bases remained unmatched. CDR1 and CDR2 (germline): SGHAT, FQNNGV. This CDR3 region has 18 residues. The CDR3 protein is CASSLYRGRRQASYEQYF. The CDR3 DNA sequence: TGTGCCAGCAGCTTATACAGGGGGAGGCGGCAGGCCTCCTACGAGCAGTACTTC.

The chain joins TRBV6-5 to TRBJ2-5, with a weak D call TRBD1 (6 bases). The V gene lost 5 bases and the J gene lost 1 base, with 14 bases spanning the gap. Germline V gene lookup returns CDR1 MNHEY and CDR2 SVGAGI. The CDR3 extends over 15 amino acids. DNA of the CDR3: TGTGCCAGCAGTAAGACCTGGACAGCCCAAGAGACCCAGTACTTC. As protein: CASSKTWTAQETQYF.

The chain carries TRBV5-1 and TRBJ2-5; the match to TRBD2 covers 12 bases. This CDR3 is 14 amino acids long. After removal of 4 bases from V and 4 bases from J, the junction contained 2 bases not matched to a gene. Germline values: CDR1 SGHRS, CDR2 YFSETQ. CDR3 bases: TGCGCCAGCAGCCTGACTAGCGGGGGAGAGACCCAGTACTTC. Its translation: CASSLTSGGETQYF.

The V and J genes are TRBV5-6 and TRBJ2-7; D unclear. Trimming stripped 1 base from V and 7 bases from J, with 6 bases between. The CDR3 consists of 11 residues. Germline lookup yields CDR1 SGHDT and CDR2 YYEEEE. CDR3 protein: CASSLSEEQYF. In DNA form, the CDR3 reads TGTGCCAGCAGCTTGTCGGAGGAGCAGTACTTC.

V and J are TRBV27 and TRBJ2-2; TRBD1 matches at 8 bases. Losses at the gene ends were 7 bases for V and 2 bases for J; bases not matched to a gene: 6. The CDR3 covers 15 residues. CDR1 is MNHEY and CDR2 is SMNVEV in the germline V gene (reference sequence). The CDR3 protein is CASTGQGQNTGELFF. The CDR3 DNA reads as TGTGCCAGCACCGGACAGGGACAAAACACCGGGGAGCTGTTTTTT.

J is TRBJ2-7 and V is TRBV10-1, with 9 bases matching TRBD1. The CDR3 contains 15 residues. The germline V gene encodes CDR1 WNHNN and CDR2 SYGVQD (reference sequence). Trimming at V came to 0 bases and at J to 4 bases, leaving 4 bases not matched to a gene. The CDR3 loop reads CASSESSDRGYEQYF. In nucleotides, the CDR3 is TGCGCCAGCAGTGAGTCCTCGGACAGGGGATACGAGCAGTACTTC.

This clone was counted once. The chain recombines TRBV12-3 or TRBV12-4 with TRBJ1-3; D is undetermined. Trimming cost V 6 bases and J 4 bases, with 10 bases left between them. This CDR3 contains 13 residues. This chain's CDR3 is CASRSDGGNTIYF. CDR3 in DNA: TGTGCCAGCAGGAGCGACGGGGGAAACACCATATATTTT.